This T cell receptor (beta chain) derives from a study of Tregs in tolerant kidney transplant recipients. Germline CDR1 MDHEN, CDR2 SYDVKM. The CDR3 is 14 amino acids. Sequencing was performed with immunoSEQ multiplex PCR; in TCRdb, only in-frame clones are kept and a portion is missing. Of about 100,000 clones in the sample, approximately 93% were seen once. Notes on this clone: Its cognate antigen is unknown.

Study results and limitations: The most relevant donor-specific Treg TCRbeta repertoire apparently came from expansion with activated donor B cells. The small number of patients limits these findings pending further validation.

This chain uses TRBV28 with TRBJ2-5; TRBD2 matches at 7 bases. The J call may be mistaken, given a closer DNA end match to TRBJ2-7. This clonotype originated in a human donor who received a combined kidney and bone marrow transplant. This sample comprised CD4+ T cells from blood, obtained before the transplant. The CDR3 DNA follows: TGTGCCAGCAGTTTGGGAGGGCGCCTGTACGAGCAGTACTTC. It codes for CASSLGGRLYEQYF.